This passage covers 28 T cell receptor beta chains from one sample sequenced in a study of identifying expanded T cells in peripheral blood. Measured with immunoSEQ multiplex PCR; TCRdb has only the in-frame clones, and not every one. The sample holds 70,000 to 95,000 clones, approximately 91% seen once. The sequenced material came from blood. The receptor set was obtained from a person between 18 and 75 years old in good health.

The chain uses TRBV10-2 and TRBJ2-5; TRBD2 matches 7 bases. The CDR3 runs to 13 residues. Germline loops: CDR1 WSHSY, CDR2 SAAADI. V trimming: 4 bases; J trimming: 2 bases; junction bases outside the gene matches: 1. DNA of the CDR3: TGCGCCAGCAGTGGGGGGGGTCAAGAGACCCAGTACTTC. Its protein product is CASSGGGQETQYF.

The chain has TRBV27 and TRBJ2-5, with D uncertain. Trimming stripped 4 bases from V and 4 bases from J, with 10 bases between. Germline CDR1 and CDR2: MNHEY and SMNVEV (reference sequence). This CDR3 has 13 residues. The CDR3 nucleotides read TGTGCCAGCAGTTCCGCCTACCGAGAGACCCAGTACTTC. It codes for CASSSAYRETQYF.

J is TRBJ2-6 and V is TRBV19, with D perhaps TRBD1 (5 bases). Germline CDR1 and CDR2: LNHDA and SQIVND (reference sequence). V was shortened by 9 bases and J by 1 base, with 10 bases between the two germline ends. The CDR3 is made up of 14 amino acids. CDR3 coding DNA: TGTGCCAGCCACCCAGGGTCTGGGGCCAACGTCCTGACTTTC. Amino acid sequence: CASHPGSGANVLTF.

The V gene is TRBV7-9, the J gene TRBJ1-1; unclear D gene. Germline CDR1 SEHNR, CDR2 FQNEAQ (reference sequence). Between the trimmed V and J ends, which lost 5 bases and 3 bases, there was a span of 13 bases. This CDR3 comprises 14 residues. The CDR3 region is CASSQSLGDTEAFF. DNA for the CDR3: TGTGCCAGCAGCCAATCGCTGGGAGACACTGAAGCTTTCTTT.

This sequence joins TRBV27 and TRBJ1-6; 9 nucleotides line up with TRBD1. J lost 6 bases, V lost 5 bases, and 8 bases had no gene match. The CDR3 covers 16 residues. CDR1 and CDR2 (germline): MNHEY, SMNVEV (reference sequence). CDR3 amino acids: CASSPSGQGLNSPLHF. The DNA for the CDR3 is TGTGCCAGCAGTCCCTCCGGACAGGGGCTTAATTCACCCCTCCACTTT.

This clone was seen once. The CDR3 DNA is TGCGCCAGCAGCCAAGATAGGCAGTCCAATCAGCCCCAGCATTTT. Its protein is CASSQDRQSNQPQHF. This rearrangement joins TRBV4-3 to TRBJ1-5; the D is unclear. Germline V gene data show CDR1 as LGHNA and CDR2 as YSLEER. The CDR3 loop spans 15 amino acids. V was cut by 0 bases and J by 3 bases, with 9 bases left in between.

The chain joins TRBV7-9 to TRBJ2-5; weak D call: TRBD1 (6 bases). V was shortened by 5 bases and J by 5 bases, with 18 bases between the two germline ends. The CDR3 has 15 amino acids. In germline, CDR1 is SEHNR, CDR2 FQNEAQ (reference sequence). The CDR3, as DNA: TGTGCCAGCAGCATAGGACAGTTTAGGACCGAGACCCAGTACTTC. Its translation: CASSIGQFRTETQYF. The whole variable domain, remainder taken from reference TRBV7-9 and TRBJ2-5, is DTGVSQNPRHKITKRGQNVTFRCDPISEHNRLYWYRQTLGQGPEFLTYFQNEAQLEKSRLLSDRFSAERPKGSFSTLEIQRTEQGDSAMYLCASSIGQFRTETQYFGPGTRLLVL.

The genes are TRBV19 and TRBJ2-7, with 12 bases lining up with TRBD1. The germline V gene has CDR1 LNHDA and CDR2 SQIVND (reference sequence). The length of the CDR3 is 15 residues. J was trimmed by 7 bases and V by 4 bases; bases with no gene match: 8. CDR3 loop: CASSTPGQGAEEQYF. The CDR3 DNA is TGTGCCAGTAGTACCCCGGGACAGGGGGCGGAAGAGCAGTACTTC.

V usage is TRBV9 and J usage is TRBJ2-5; 8 bases agree with TRBD1. The CDR3 is made up of 14 amino acids. J gave up 5 bases and V 3 bases, and 6 bases lay outside the gene matches. CDR1 and CDR2 (germline): SGDLS, YYNGEE. The CDR3 sequence is CASSATRQGETQYF. The CDR3 nucleotides read TGTGCCAGCAGCGCCACGAGACAGGGGGAGACCCAGTACTTC.

In its sample, this clone was seen once. The genes are TRBV28 and TRBJ1-3; D is uncertain. The CDR3 length is 14 residues. With 8 bases removed from V and 0 bases from J, the gap between germline ends came to 11 bases. Germline CDR1 is MDHEN and CDR2 is SYDVKM. The chain's CDR3 is CASWAFSSGNTIYF. The DNA of the CDR3 is TGTGCCAGCTGGGCTTTCAGCTCTGGAAACACCATATATTTT.

This clone was seen a single time. The genes are TRBV7-2 and TRBJ2-7, with D perhaps assigned TRBD1 or TRBD2 (7 bases each). Trimming stripped 1 base from V and 1 base from J, with 11 bases between. Looked up from germline, CDR1 is SGHTA and CDR2 is FQGNSA. The CDR3 length is 15 residues. As DNA, the CDR3 is TGTGCCAGCAGCTTAGGGGGGGGACAGTCCTACGAGCAGTACTTC. Residues: CASSLGGGQSYEQYF.

V is TRBV28 and J is TRBJ1-1; 8 bases agree with TRBD1. Germline values: CDR1 MDHEN, CDR2 SYDVKM. The CDR3 runs 16 residues. Losses at the gene ends were 4 bases for V and 0 bases for J; bases not matched to a gene: 7. CDR3: CASSSGQAVLNTEAFF. The CDR3 DNA follows: TGTGCCAGCAGTTCGGGACAGGCCGTCTTGAACACTGAAGCTTTCTTT.

V and J are TRBV10-2 and TRBJ2-1; no firm D call. Per the germline V gene, CDR1 is WSHSY and CDR2 is SAAADI. Trimming stripped 8 bases from V and 10 bases from J, with 12 bases between. The CDR3 covers 11 residues. CDR3 in amino acids: CASGPGSEQFF. The CDR3 DNA follows: TGCGCCAGCGGCCCCGGCTCGGAGCAGTTCTTC.

V is TRBV6-5 and J is TRBJ1-2, with D perhaps matching TRBD1 (6 bases). Germline V CDR1 and CDR2: MNHEY, SVGAGI. V was pared by 6 bases and J by 5 bases, with 13 bases between. This CDR3 has 13 amino acids. Here the CDR3 reads CASRPGTPYGYTF. The CDR3 bases are TGTGCCAGCAGGCCCGGGACACCTTATGGCTACACCTTC.

This chain uses TRBV6-1 with TRBJ2-7; 8 bases are a match to TRBD2. CDR1 MNHNS and CDR2 SASEGT come from the germline V gene. There are 15 residues in the CDR3. The junction had 4 bases not matched to a gene; V was cut back by 0 bases and J by 3 bases. CDR3 in DNA: TGTGCCAGCAGTGAAGCCGGGGGGGCGAGCTACGAGCAGTACTTC. Translation gives CASSEAGGASYEQYF.

V and J are TRBV5-6 and TRBJ2-7; perhaps D is TRBD1 or TRBD2 (5 bases each). Trimming pared 3 bases from V and 2 bases from J, leaving 15 bases between. This CDR3 spans 15 amino acids. In germline, CDR1 is SGHDT, CDR2 YYEEEE. DNA of the CDR3: TGTGCCAGCAGCTCAAGCCCGGGACGAACCTACGAGCAGTACTTC. The encoded protein is CASSSSPGRTYEQYF.

This chain uses TRBV5-6 with TRBJ1-4, with 12 bases aligning to TRBD1. CDR1 is SGHDT, CDR2 YYEEEE, per germline. The CDR3 has 16 amino acids. V trimming: 1 base; J trimming: 10 bases; junction bases outside the gene matches: 8. The CDR3 DNA reads as TGTGCCAGCAGCTTGTTGGGACAGGGGGCCGCCGGAAAACTGTTTTTT. This codes for CASSLLGQGAAGKLFF.

The V call is TRBV28, the J call TRBJ2-7, with D possibly matching TRBD1 (6 bases). The germline CDR1 and CDR2 sequences are MDHEN and SYDVKM. This CDR3 is built from 15 residues. Trimming shortened V by 4 bases and J by 3 bases, and 16 bases separated the two germline ends. The CDR3 DNA follows: TGTGCCAGCAGTTCGATTCAGGGGAACTACTACGAGCAGTACTTC. As protein: CASSSIQGNYYEQYF.

V is TRBV4-1 and J is TRBJ2-3; D is possibly TRBD1 (5 bases). The CDR3 has 15 residues. From germline, CDR1 is MGHRA and CDR2 YSYEKL. The V end was cut by 4 bases, the J end by 2 bases, with 13 bases between. For the CDR3, the DNA is TGCGCCAGCAGCCGAGATGGGGCAGACACAGATACGCAGTATTTT. This translates into CASSRDGADTDTQYF.

CDR3 protein: CASSDGASGHNLRFF. The CDR3, as DNA: TGTGCCAGCAGTGACGGGGCTAGCGGACACAACTTAAGGTTCTTC. The chain has TRBV6-4 and TRBJ2-1, with 7 bases aligning to TRBD2. The CDR3 has 15 amino acids. Germline CDR1 MRHNA, CDR2 SNTAGT. J was trimmed by 15 bases and V by 2 bases; bases with no gene match: 16.

The rearrangement joins TRBV10-3 to TRBJ2-3, with D possibly TRBD1 on 7 matching bases. Looked up from germline, CDR1 is ENHRY and CDR2 is SYGVKD. The CDR3 has 17 residues. V lost 2 bases to trimming and J lost 3 bases, with 18 bases between them. The CDR3 region is CAISETWGRGVTDTQYF. CDR3 sequence (DNA): TGTGCCATCAGTGAGACGTGGGGCAGGGGGGTAACAGATACGCAGTATTTT.

The chain joins TRBV6-1 to TRBJ2-1; D ambiguous. V gave up 8 bases and J gave up 5 bases, with 13 bases separating them. The CDR3 is made up of 13 amino acids. The V gene's germline CDR1 is MNHNS and CDR2 SASEGT. The CDR3 region is CASGKGTHNEQFF. In nucleotides, the CDR3 is TGTGCCAGCGGAAAGGGCACCCACAATGAGCAGTTCTTC.

CDR3 loop: CASSLSGRGLSYNSPLHF. CDR3 coding DNA: TGTGCCAGCAGTTTATCTGGTAGGGGGCTGTCCTATAATTCACCCCTCCACTTT. J is TRBJ1-6 and V is TRBV27; 7 bases map to TRBD1. This CDR3 has 18 residues. V shed 0 bases and J 1 base; nucleotides not matched to a gene: 6. The germline CDR1 and CDR2 sequences are MNHEY and SMNVEV (reference sequence).

CDR3 protein: CASSEPGWGPYGYTF. In nucleotides, the CDR3 is TGTGCCAGCAGTGAACCCGGTTGGGGACCCTATGGCTACACCTTC. The J gene is TRBJ1-2, the V gene TRBV6-1, with D possibly matching TRBD1 (5 bases). Germline V gene lookup returns CDR1 MNHNS and CDR2 SASEGT. This CDR3 region has 15 residues. V gave up 2 bases and J gave up 4 bases, with 14 bases separating them.

V and J are TRBV5-1 and TRBJ2-7, with D maybe TRBD2 (6 bases). V was pared by 0 bases and J by 4 bases, with 8 bases between. This CDR3 is 13 amino acids long. Germline CDR1 reads SGHRS; CDR2 reads YFSETQ. This CDR3 reads CASSLEAGYEQYF. The CDR3 bases are TGCGCCAGCAGCTTGGAGGCGGGGTACGAGCAGTACTTC.

CDR3 in DNA: TGTGCCAGCAATCTCCCGGGACAGGGGTTAGGCGAGCAGTACTTC. Residues: CASNLPGQGLGEQYF. The J gene is TRBJ2-7, the V gene TRBV2; 10 bases align to TRBD1. Trimming took 7 bases from V and 6 from J; bases not matched to a gene: 12. Germline V gene data show CDR1 as SNHLY and CDR2 as FYNNEI. The CDR3 is 15 amino acids.

This chain links TRBV5-1 with TRBJ2-3; 8 nucleotides line up with TRBD2. Germline loops: CDR1 SGHRS, CDR2 YFSETQ. V trimming: 4 bases; J trimming: 2 bases; junction bases outside the gene matches: 6. The length of the CDR3 is 15 residues. The chain's CDR3 is CASSPGTSSTDTQYF. The CDR3 bases are TGCGCCAGCAGCCCCGGGACTAGTTCCACAGATACGCAGTATTTT.

The V and J genes are TRBV9 and TRBJ2-6; a possible D gene is TRBD1 (6 bases). V was cut by 1 base and J by 1 base, with 15 bases left in between. CDR1 SGDLS and CDR2 YYNGEE come from the germline V gene. This CDR3 is built from 18 residues. CDR3 protein: CASSVTQTGLSGANVLTF. In DNA, the CDR3 is TGTGCCAGCAGCGTAACCCAGACAGGCTTATCTGGGGCCAACGTCCTGACTTTC.